Listed here are 14 T cell receptor beta chains from one sample, sequenced in a study of CD8+ T cells in alopecia areata. Reverse transcription of extracted RNA yielded cDNA, which provided the sequencing template. This table comes from immunoSEQ multiplex PCR, and its TCRdb copy is limited to in-frame clones, with some not included. This repertoire shows more than 95,000 clones, 55% found once; its top ten account for 8% to 10%. Source material: CD4+ T cells sorted from blood. Source of these receptors: a human donor in good health.

The chain has TRBV5-1 and TRBJ2-7; tentatively, D is TRBD1 or TRBD2 (5 bases each). Trimming cost V 5 bases and J 5 bases, with 20 bases left between them. Per the germline V gene, CDR1 is SGHRS and CDR2 is YFSETQ. This CDR3 region has 15 residues. This CDR3 is CASSPGAIGRDEQYF. CDR3 DNA sequence: TGCGCCAGCAGTCCCGGGGCGATAGGAAGGGACGAGCAGTACTTC.

This rearrangement joins TRBV15 to TRBJ1-5; 8 nucleotides match TRBD1. Germline V gene data show CDR1 as LNHNV and CDR2 as YYDKDF (reference sequence). The CDR3 runs 14 residues. The J segment lost 4 bases and the V segment lost 3 bases, leaving 2 bases of the junction unmatched. The CDR3 DNA is TGTGCCACCAGCAGTGACAGGGGAAATCAGCCCCAGCATTTT. This sequence encodes CATSSDRGNQPQHF.

The chain carries TRBV29-1 and TRBJ2-1; D possibly corresponds to TRBD1 (5 bases). Germline V CDR1 and CDR2: SQVTM, ANQGSEA. Trimming pared 4 bases from V and 9 bases from J, leaving 19 bases between. This CDR3 has 14 amino acids. CDR3 nucleotides: TGCAGCGTTGCTTTGTTCCGTGACAGCCCTGAGCAGTTCTTC. Translating gives CSVALFRDSPEQFF.

In DNA, the CDR3 is TGTGCCAGCAGCCTCGGACAGGGGTTACAAGAGACCCAGTACTTC. Translating it yields CASSLGQGLQETQYF. The chain couples TRBV5-4 to TRBJ2-5, with 9 positions matching TRBD1. The V gene end was trimmed by 4 bases and the J gene end by 2 bases; junction bases not matched to a gene: 6. Germline values: CDR1 SGHNT, CDR2 YYREEE (reference sequence). CDR3 length: 15 amino acids.

The rearrangement links TRBV5-6 to TRBJ1-2; D is ambiguous. Deletions cut 0 bases from V and 4 bases from J, with 10 bases between. The CDR3 runs to 14 residues. Germline V gives CDR1 SGHDT, CDR2 YYEEEE. CDR3 region: CASSLAEGTYGYTF. The CDR3 DNA reads TGTGCCAGCAGCTTGGCCGAGGGAACCTATGGCTACACCTTC.

The genes are TRBV10-3 and TRBJ1-2; D is perhaps TRBD1 (5 bases). The germline V gene encodes CDR1 ENHRY and CDR2 SYGVKD. The CDR3 covers 14 residues. V gave up 4 bases and J gave up 0 bases, with 9 bases separating them. The CDR3 reads CAISGQPSNYGYTF. DNA of the CDR3: TGTGCCATCAGTGGACAGCCTTCTAACTATGGCTACACCTTC.

This clone appeared a few times. The chain joins TRBV2 to TRBJ1-2; D not certain. CDR1 SNHLY and CDR2 FYNNEI come from the germline V gene. The ends were cut back, 3 bases at V and 5 bases at J, with 10 bases in the middle. The length of the CDR3 is 13 residues. CDR3 bases: TGTGCCAGCAGTGACTCTGGCTTGTATGGCTACACCTTC. Translating it yields CASSDSGLYGYTF.

V and J are TRBV27 and TRBJ2-7; maybe TRBD2 (6 bases). This CDR3 contains 13 residues. Germline CDR1 reads MNHEY; CDR2 reads SMNVEV (reference sequence). Trimming took 4 bases from V and 4 from J, leaving 11 bases between them. CDR3 residues: CASSSGGEYEQYF. The CDR3 region has the DNA TGTGCCAGCAGTTCGGGCGGGGAATACGAGCAGTACTTC.

This clone was counted a few times. V is TRBV6-6 and J is TRBJ2-5; possible D gene TRBD1, 5 bases. V dropped 4 bases and J dropped 5 bases, with 14 bases sitting between them. Germline-derived CDR1 and CDR2 are MNHNY and SVGAGI (reference sequence). The CDR3 consists of 14 residues. In DNA, the CDR3 is TGTGCCAGCAGTTCCCCAGGGTTAGGGGAGACCCAGTACTTC. Translated, it gives CASSSPGLGETQYF.

As for this clone: One end of the junction varies from germline; a read error may be responsible. CDR3 sequence (DNA): TGTGCCAGCAGATTGGATATGGGACAGGGCTCAGATACGCAGTATTTT. Its translation is CASRLDMGQGSDTQYF. This chain uses TRBV5-4 with TRBJ2-3; TRBD1 agrees at 9 bases. The CDR3 has 16 amino acids. Germline assignment: CDR1 SGHNT and CDR2 YYREEE (reference sequence).

CDR3 nucleotide sequence: TGTGCCTGGAGTGCCTCTAGCAGTGAGCAGTTCTTC. Translating gives CAWSASSSEQFF. The rearrangement joins TRBV30 to TRBJ2-1; D possibly corresponds to TRBD2 (5 bases). V shed 1 base and J shed 9 bases, with 10 bases lying between them. The CDR3 is 12 residues long. Per the germline V gene, CDR1 is GTSNPN and CDR2 is SVGIG (reference sequence).

This clone appeared a few times. This rearrangement joins TRBV29-1 to TRBJ2-1; D unclear. The CDR3 loop spans 15 amino acids. With 5 bases removed from V and 0 bases from J, the gap between germline ends came to 14 bases. Germline CDR1 and CDR2: SQVTM and ANQGSEA. For the CDR3, the DNA is TGCAGCGTTCCGACCCATACGGACTCCTACAATGAGCAGTTCTTC. It translates to CSVPTHTDSYNEQFF.

The genes are TRBV7-2 and TRBJ1-2, with 8 bases identical to TRBD1. The CDR3 extends over 15 amino acids. V dropped 1 base and J dropped 7; count of bases not matched to a gene: 8. Germline loops: CDR1 SGHTA, CDR2 FQGNSA. CDR3 region: CASSLGDRGAGGYTF. The CDR3 bases are TGTGCCAGCAGCTTAGGTGACAGGGGAGCTGGTGGCTACACCTTC.

This rearrangement joins TRBV11-2 to TRBJ1-5; 12 nucleotides line up with TRBD1. The V segment lost 5 bases and the J segment 7 bases; nucleotides outside the gene matches: 6. CDR3 length: 15 amino acids. Germline CDR1 SGHAT, CDR2 FQNNGV. The CDR3 sequence is CASSPGQGAHQPQHF. The CDR3 DNA reads as TGTGCCAGCAGCCCGGGACAGGGGGCACACCAGCCCCAGCATTTT.